Reported below is one T cell receptor beta chain. This sample stems from a study of blood T cell repertoires in COVID-19. At the level of the study: The United States, Italy and Spain supplied acute and convalescent COVID-19 samples. From T cells, B-cell-depleted T cells, or PBMCs came the material, which was cDNA or gDNA.

Per the original data handling: Amplification of reference gene primers provided the estimated nucleated cell counts. Here immunoSEQ multiplex PCR was the method, and the copy in TCRdb shows in-frame clones only, minus some. V and J calls plus clone size are reproduced from that table; the DNA served to infer D and trimming. Altogether some 230,000 clones are present, 86% being singletons, with the ten largest covering around 2.2%. Losses at the gene ends were 2 bases for V and 6 bases for J; bases not matched to a gene: 8. Per germline, CDR1 SGDLS and CDR2 YYNGEE. CDR3 length: 14 residues. The sample taken for sequencing was peripheral blood. This chain connects TRBV9 to TRBJ2-7; 7 nucleotides line up with TRBD1. The TCR comes from a man aged 25-40 years who had recovered from COVID-19. The CDR3: CASSVDRATREQYF. In nucleotides, the CDR3 is TGTGCCAGCAGCGTCGACAGGGCGACCCGCGAGCAGTACTTC. Full variable domain (outside the CDR3, taken from reference TRBV9 and TRBJ2-7): DSGVTQTPKHLITATGQRVTLRCSPRSGDLSVYWYQQSLDQGLQFLIQYYNGEERAKGNILERFSAQQFPDLHSELNLSSLELGDSALYFCASSVDRATREQYFGPGTRLTVT.